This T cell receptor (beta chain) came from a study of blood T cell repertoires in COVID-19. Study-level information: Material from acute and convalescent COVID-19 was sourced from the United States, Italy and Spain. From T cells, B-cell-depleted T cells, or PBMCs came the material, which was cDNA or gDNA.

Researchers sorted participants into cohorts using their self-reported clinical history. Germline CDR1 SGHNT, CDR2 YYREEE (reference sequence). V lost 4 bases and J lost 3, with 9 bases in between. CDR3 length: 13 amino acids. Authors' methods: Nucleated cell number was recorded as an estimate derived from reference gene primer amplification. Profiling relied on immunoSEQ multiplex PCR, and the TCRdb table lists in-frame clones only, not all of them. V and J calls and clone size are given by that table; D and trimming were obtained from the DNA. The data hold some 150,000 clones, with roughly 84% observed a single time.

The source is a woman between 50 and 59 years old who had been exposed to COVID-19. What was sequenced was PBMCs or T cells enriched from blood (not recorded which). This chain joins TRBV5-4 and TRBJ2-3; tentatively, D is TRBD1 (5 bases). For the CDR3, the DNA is TGTGCCAGCAGCGCAGGGCGGACAGATACGCAGTATTTT. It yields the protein CASSAGRTDTQYF.